A selection of T cell receptor beta chains follows, all from one sample in a study of cytomegalovirus exposure and HLA in healthy donors. Assay: immunoSEQ multiplex PCR; the TCRdb copy retains only in-frame clones and omits some. The repertoire table contains under 100,000 clones. Specimen: PBMCs. These receptors were obtained from a man aged 25 to 40 in good health and CMV-seronegative. The CDR3 runs from the conserved cysteine through the conserved F or W. The D gene is left open where the match is weak.

TRBJ2-7,TRBV2,15,-,CASSEGRDPTYEQYF,TGTGCCAGCAGTGAAGGCAGGGATCCCACCTACGAGCAGTACTTC
TRBJ2-4,TRBV4-1,17,-,CASSQIGQARGKNIQYF,TGCGCCAGCAGCCAAATTGGGCAAGCGCGGGGCAAAAACATTCAGTACTTC
TRBJ2-7,TRBV5-1,15,TRBD2,CASSSGTSGGREQYF,TGCGCCAGCAGCTCTGGGACTAGCGGGGGTCGCGAGCAGTACTTC
TRBJ1-2,TRBV7-9,16,TRBD1,CASSSDRGHVVYGYTF,TGTGCCAGCAGCTCGGACAGGGGGCACGTCGTCTATGGCTACACCTTC
TRBJ2-3,TRBV4-2,14,-,CASSQDWRASTQYF,TGTGCCAGCAGCCAAGATTGGCGGGCATCTACGCAGTATTTT
TRBJ2-7,TRBV18,12,-,CASSGLRFEQYF,TGTGCCAGCTCGGGGCTCCGGTTCGAGCAGTACTTC
TRBJ1-1,TRBV15,16,-,CATSIKPGQRNTEAFF,TGTGCCACCAGCATAAAGCCGGGACAACGGAACACTGAAGCTTTCTTT
TRBJ1-2,TRBV19,17,TRBD1,CASSPSAGTGFGYGYTF,TGTGCCAGTAGCCCCTCGGCCGGGACAGGGTTTGGCTATGGCTACACCTTC
TRBJ1-2,TRBV27,16,-,CASSLYGNSVRYGYTF,TGTGCCAGCAGTTTATACGGGAACTCCGTCCGTTATGGCTACACCTTC
TRBJ1-3,TRBV6-5,15,-,CASSYVSRAGNTIYF,TGTGCCAGCAGTTACGTTAGCAGAGCTGGAAACACCATATATTTT
TRBJ1-1,TRBV10-3,16,TRBD1,CAIRPFGTGTNTEAFF,TGTGCCATCAGACCATTCGGGACAGGGACGAACACTGAAGCTTTCTTT
TRBJ2-5,TRBV5-4,14,-,CASSSHSQQETQYF,TGTGCCAGCAGCTCCCATTCCCAACAAGAGACCCAGTACTTC
TRBJ1-3,TRBV7-9,14,TRBD1,CASSLWDSGHTIYF,TGTGCCAGCAGCTTATGGGACAGTGGCCACACCATATATTTT
TRBJ1-6,TRBV7-3,14,-,CASSITGSLSPLHF,TGTGCCAGCAGCATCACAGGGTCATTATCACCCCTCCACTTT
TRBJ1-5,TRBV19,14,TRBD1,CASSATGVSQPQHF,TGTGCCAGTAGCGCCACAGGGGTGTCCCAGCCCCAGCATTTT
TRBJ2-1,TRBV11-2,15,TRBD2,CASSLDETSGSGCVF,TGTGCCAGCAGCTTAGATGAAACTAGCGGGAGCGGCTGCGTCTTC
TRBJ2-1,TRBV29-1,11,TRBD1,CSSTGEREQFF,TGCAGCTCTACAGGGGAGCGCGAGCAGTTCTTC
TRBJ2-7,TRBV7-8,15,TRBD2,CASSPISGTNYEQYF,TGTGCCAGCAGCCCCATCTCCGGGACTAATTACGAGCAGTACTTC
TRBJ2-7,TRBV2,15,TRBD1,CASRQGANLAYEQYF,TGTGCCAGCAGGCAGGGGGCGAACCTAGCCTACGAGCAGTACTTC
TRBJ1-2,TRBV30,12,-,CAWGQHNIGYTF,TGTGCCTGGGGGCAGCATAATATAGGCTACACCTTC
TRBJ2-3,TRBV29-1,15,TRBD1,CSVRRLQGTADTQYF,TGCAGCGTCCGACGATTACAGGGGACCGCAGATACGCAGTATTTT
TRBJ2-1,TRBV5-4,15,-,CASSLTGAAYNEQFF,TGTGCCAGCAGCTTGACGGGAGCCGCCTACAATGAGCAGTTCTTC
TRBJ2-1,TRBV5-6,12,-,CASSFGRLEQFF,TGTGCCAGCAGCTTCGGTCGCCTCGAGCAGTTCTTC
TRBJ1-5,TRBV7-2,13,TRBD1,CASRSGTGGPQHF,TGTGCCAGCAGATCAGGGACAGGGGGCCCCCAGCATTTT
TRBJ1-2,TRBV7-7,13,-,CASSPIQGYGYTF,TGTGCCAGCAGCCCCATCCAGGGGTATGGCTACACCTTC
TRBJ1-2,TRBV9,16,TRBD1,CASSVGWTGGEYGYTF,TGTGCCAGCAGCGTAGGGTGGACAGGGGGAGAGTATGGCTACACCTTC
TRBJ1-4,TRBV18,13,-,CASSRAFNEKLFF,TGTGCCAGCTCACGAGCCTTCAATGAAAAACTGTTTTTT
TRBJ2-7,TRBV27,14,-,CASIAWGRGYEQYF,TGTGCCAGCATAGCGTGGGGCAGGGGCTACGAGCAGTACTTC
TRBJ2-1,TRBV7-6,16,TRBD1,CASSLGPGQGHNEQFF,TGTGCCAGCAGCTTAGGACCGGGACAGGGGCACAATGAGCAGTTCTTC
TRBJ1-5,TRBV6-1,15,TRBD1,CASSGGTVSNQPQHF,TGTGCCAGCAGTGGCGGGACAGTTAGCAATCAGCCCCAGCATTTT
TRBJ1-5,TRBV15,15,TRBD1,CATSGGQGFNQPQHF,TGTGCCACCAGCGGGGGACAGGGATTCAATCAGCCCCAGCATTTT
TRBJ2-1,TRBV6-4,16,-,CASSDSGGGAYNEQFF,TGTGCCAGCAGTGACTCAGGGGGAGGGGCCTACAATGAGCAGTTCTTC
TRBJ2-5,TRBV5-1,15,-,CASSSGTNHQETQYF,TGCGCCAGCAGCTCTGGGACAAACCACCAAGAGACCCAGTACTTC
TRBJ2-7,TRBV2,13,TRBD2,CASRLADMGEQYF,TGTGCCAGCCGACTAGCGGACATGGGCGAGCAGTACTTC